The next 13 T cell receptor beta chains were all read from a single sample in a study of blood T cell repertoires in COVID-19. TCRdb's table, derived via immunoSEQ multiplex PCR, lists solely in-frame clones and lacks some. The sample carries a few hundred thousand clones, around nine tenths recorded once. Material: peripheral blood. These receptors originate from a man over 45 with acute or convalescent COVID-19.

This clone was counted between two and nine times. The chain joins TRBV3-1 (or the pseudogene TRBV3-2) to TRBJ2-6; D remains unclear. In germline, CDR1 is LGHDT, CDR2 YNNKEL (reference sequence). Trimming shortened V by 1 base and J by 0 bases, and 7 bases separated the two germline ends. The CDR3 extends over 16 amino acids. The CDR3 DNA reads as TGTGCCAGCAGCCAAGGGAGACTCTCTGGGGCCAACGTCCTGACTTTC. Residues: CASSQGRLSGANVLTF.

V is TRBV4-1 and J is TRBJ1-6, with D perhaps matching TRBD1 (6 bases). The V and J ends lost 3 bases and 12 bases respectively, with 9 bases between them. This CDR3 is 12 amino acids long. Germline CDR1 is MGHRA and CDR2 is YSYEKL. The CDR3 spells CASSQGAKPLHF. CDR3 nucleotides: TGCGCCAGCAGCCAGGGGGCGAAACCCCTCCACTTT.

The chain joins TRBV3-1 (or the pseudogene TRBV3-2) to TRBJ1-6; 9 positions agree with TRBD1. After removal of 4 bases from V and 13 bases from J, the junction contained 11 bases not matched to a gene. This CDR3 region has 15 residues. Germline V gene lookup returns CDR1 LGHDT and CDR2 YNNKEL (reference sequence). DNA of the CDR3: TGTGCCAGCAGCCCCCGGAGGACAGGGGCCTTCCCCCTCCACTTT. It codes for CASSPRRTGAFPLHF.

The V gene is TRBV7-6, the J gene TRBJ1-6, with D tentatively TRBD1 (6 bases). In germline, CDR1 is SGHVS, CDR2 FNYEAQ. The V gene lost 5 bases and the J gene lost 4 bases, with 15 bases spanning the gap. The CDR3 extends over 16 amino acids. The CDR3 here is CASSLQGQSYNSPLHF. CDR3 DNA sequence: TGTGCCAGCAGCCTCCAGGGGCAATCTTATAATTCACCCCTCCACTTT.

The chain has TRBV5-1 and TRBJ1-4; maybe TRBD1 (5 bases). CDR3 length equals 13 residues. The germline V and J ends were trimmed by 5 bases and 0 bases, with 5 bases remaining between them. Per germline, CDR1 SGHRS and CDR2 YFSETQ. The CDR3 DNA sequence: TGCGCCAGCAGGACAGCAACTAATGAAAAACTGTTTTTT. Protein product: CASRTATNEKLFF. Looking up the rest from reference TRBV5-1 and TRBJ1-4 gives the full variable domain: KAGVTQTPRYLIKTRGQQVTLSCSPISGHRSVSWYQQTPGQGLQFLFEYFSETQRNKGNFPGRFSGRQFSNSRSEMNVSTLELGDSALYLCASRTATNEKLFFGSGTQLSVL.

The CDR3 region is CASSPPGQTSYEQYF. CDR3 in DNA: TGTGCCAGCTCACCTCCGGGACAAACTAGTTACGAGCAGTACTTC. This chain connects TRBV18 to TRBJ2-7; D is possibly TRBD1 (6 bases). This CDR3 has 15 amino acids. V lost 3 bases, J lost 4 bases, and 16 bases lay in between. The germline CDR1 and CDR2 sequences are KGHSH and LQKENI.

The J gene is TRBJ1-1, the V gene TRBV9; D remains unclear. Trimming removed 0 bases from V and 9 bases from J, with 15 bases in between. The germline CDR1 and CDR2 sequences are SGDLS and YYNGEE. This CDR3 region has 14 residues. The DNA for the CDR3 is TGTGCCAGCAGCGTAGACGGCAGGCCAACCCAAGCTTTCTTT. Translated: CASSVDGRPTQAFF.

The rearrangement uses TRBV7-9 and TRBJ1-1, with D uncertain. Trimming removed 5 bases at V and 5 bases at J, with 12 bases between. This CDR3 has 13 residues. The germline V gene has CDR1 SEHNR and CDR2 FQNEAQ (reference sequence). CDR3 in DNA: TGTGCCAGCAGCCGGGGTGCTGGGACTGAAGCTTTCTTT. This encodes CASSRGAGTEAFF.

The count of this clone is one. The rearrangement joins TRBV6-5 to TRBJ1-3; no clear D gene. Germline V gene sequence: CDR1 MNHEY, CDR2 SVGAGI. The CDR3 is 13 residues long. V lost 4 bases, J lost 8 bases, and 12 bases lay in between. This CDR3 is CASSSWGGYTIYF. CDR3 bases: TGTGCCAGCAGTTCATGGGGAGGCTACACCATATATTTT.

The chain is built from TRBV27 and TRBJ1-6, with 9 bases that match TRBD1. CDR3 length: 15 residues. From germline, CDR1 is MNHEY and CDR2 SMNVEV (reference sequence). Trimming at V came to 4 bases and at J to 9 bases, leaving 7 bases not matched to a gene. The CDR3 DNA sequence: TGTGCCAGCAGTTCCCTAGGACAGGGGACTTCACCCCTCCACTTT. Its protein is CASSSLGQGTSPLHF.

V is TRBV7-9 and J is TRBJ1-1; TRBD1 agrees at 7 bases. Germline V gene sequence: CDR1 SEHNR, CDR2 FQNEAQ (reference sequence). V shed 3 bases, J shed 8 bases, and the junction held 6 bases outside the gene matches. The length of the CDR3 is 13 residues. CDR3 amino acids: CASSFGTDIEAFF. CDR3 in DNA: TGTGCCAGCAGCTTTGGGACAGACATAGAAGCTTTCTTT.

The chain combines TRBV7-3 with TRBJ2-1, with D maybe TRBD1 (6 bases). CDR3 length: 12 amino acids. Looked up from germline, CDR1 is SGHTA and CDR2 is FQGTGA. The V end was cut by 4 bases, the J end by 11 bases, with 12 bases between. The CDR3 loop reads CASSSTGTKQFF. The CDR3 nucleotides read TGTGCCAGCAGCTCAACCGGGACAAAGCAGTTCTTC. The entire variable domain, with the rest obtained from reference TRBV7-3 and TRBJ2-1, is as follows: GAGVSQTPSNKVTEKGKYVELRCDPISGHTALYWYRQSLGQGPEFLIYFQGTGAADDSGLPNDRFFAVRPEGSVSTLKIQRTERGDSAVYLCASSSTGTKQFFGPGTRLTVL.

This clone was recorded once. V usage is TRBV9 and J usage is TRBJ1-6; no clear D. The CDR3 runs to 16 residues. Germline V gene sequence: CDR1 SGDLS, CDR2 YYNGEE. Between the trimmed V and J ends, which lost 0 bases and 10 bases, there was a span of 17 bases. The CDR3 region has the DNA TGTGCCAGCAGCGTAGAAGGTACGGGAGGAAGCTCACCCCTCCACTTT. Translating gives CASSVEGTGGSSPLHF.